This passage covers 10 T cell receptor beta chains from one sample sequenced in a study of cytomegalovirus exposure and HLA in healthy donors. 13 Jbeta primers and 60 Vbeta primers were used for the PCR. TCRdb's copy holds only in-frame clones and misses some; the assay was immunoSEQ multiplex PCR. The sample lists 150,000 to 200,000 clones, about 80% occurring once. Sequencing used PBMCs. These receptors were obtained from a girl aged 5-17 years in good health and CMV-seropositive.

This sequence joins TRBV13 and TRBJ2-1; 7 bases are a match to TRBD2. The CDR3 extends over 15 amino acids. J was trimmed by 6 bases and V by 5 bases; bases with no gene match: 10. CDR1 and CDR2 from the germline V gene are PRHDT and FYEKMQ (reference sequence). The DNA of the CDR3 is TGTGCCAGCAGCCGGGTAACTAGCGCCTCCAATGAGCAGTTCTTC. Its protein is CASSRVTSASNEQFF.

The gene calls are TRBV4-3 and TRBJ2-5; the D gene is possibly TRBD2 (6 bases). With the DNA end fitting TRBJ2-7 better, the J assignment may be wrong. The CDR3 has 15 amino acids. CDR1 is LGHNA, CDR2 YSLEER, per germline. The CDR3 nucleotides read TGCGCCAGCAGCCTTGGACCGCGGGACTCCTACGAGCAGTACTTC. Protein sequence: CASSLGPRDSYEQYF.

V gene TRBV30 combines with J gene TRBJ1-4; D is unresolved. Germline CDR1 GTSNPN, CDR2 SVGIG (reference sequence). The ends were cut back, 5 bases at V and 8 bases at J, with 15 bases in the middle. The CDR3 is made up of 13 amino acids. CDR3 sequence reads: CAWARDRGEKLFF. The CDR3, as DNA: TGTGCCTGGGCAAGAGATCGCGGGGAAAAACTGTTTTTT.

In this sample, this clone turned up once. The CDR3 coding sequence is TGTGCCAGCAGTCCGCCGGGTTTCAGCTCCTACGAGCAGTACTTC. It codes for CASSPPGFSSYEQYF. The chain is built from TRBV6-6 and TRBJ2-7; D gene unclear. Trimming shortened V by 5 bases and J by 0 bases, and 14 bases separated the two germline ends. The CDR3 is 15 amino acids. The germline CDR1 and CDR2 sequences are MNHNY and SVGAGI (reference sequence).

This sequence joins TRBV5-4 and TRBJ2-3, with TRBD2 as a possible D gene (6 bases). Germline V gives CDR1 SGHNT, CDR2 YYREEE (reference sequence). This CDR3 has 16 amino acids. Trimming removed 4 bases at V and 6 bases at J, with 21 bases between. The CDR3: CASSPRSSAFSDTQYF. In DNA form, the CDR3 reads TGTGCCAGCAGCCCCCGCTCTAGCGCCTTTTCTGATACGCAGTATTTT.

The genes are TRBV19 and TRBJ2-7; D is unresolved. The CDR3 runs 14 residues. Germline V CDR1 and CDR2: LNHDA, SQIVND (reference sequence). The ends were cut back, 3 bases at V and 0 bases at J, with 9 bases in the middle. CDR3 sequence: CASSIRGSSYEQYF. CDR3 bases: TGTGCCAGTAGTATTCGAGGATCCTCCTACGAGCAGTACTTC. The entire variable domain, with the rest obtained from reference TRBV19 and TRBJ2-7, is as follows: DGGITQSPKYLFRKEGQNVTLSCEQNLNHDAMYWYRQDPGQGLRLIYYSQIVNDFQKGDIAEGYSVSREKKESFPLTVTSAQKNPTAFYLCASSIRGSSYEQYFGPGTRLTVT.

This clone was seen a handful of times. V is TRBV28 and J is TRBJ1-1; unclear D gene. The V end lost 3 bases, the J end lost 1 base, and 6 bases lay between the germline ends. CDR1 and CDR2 (germline): MDHEN, SYDVKM. The CDR3 is 13 residues long. CDR3 nucleotides: TGTGCCAGCAGTTTTTACGGGAACACTGAAGCTTTCTTT. Protein product: CASSFYGNTEAFF.

The V gene is TRBV4-3, the J gene TRBJ2-7; 7 positions match TRBD1. J gave up 2 bases and V 2 bases, and 3 bases lay outside the gene matches. The V gene's germline CDR1 is LGHNA and CDR2 YSLEER. The CDR3 is 14 residues long. DNA for the CDR3: TGCGCCAGCAGCCAAAATACAGGGGCCTACGAGCAGTACTTC. Translating it yields CASSQNTGAYEQYF.

The chain uses TRBV5-6 and TRBJ2-7, with 10 bases fitting TRBD2. V dropped 4 bases and J dropped 12; count of bases not matched to a gene: 4. The germline gives CDR1 SGHDT, CDR2 YYEEEE. The CDR3 covers 11 residues. The CDR3 reads CASSAGLAVYF. The CDR3 DNA follows: TGTGCCAGCAGCGCTGGACTAGCGGTGTACTTC.

This CDR3 is CASSDGGASGRSEQFF. CDR3 nucleotides: TGTGCCAGCAGTGATGGGGGGGCTAGCGGGAGAAGTGAGCAGTTCTTC. V is TRBV2 and J is TRBJ2-1; 10 nucleotides line up with TRBD2. V was clipped by 3 bases and J by 9 bases; unmatched bases: 11. The CDR3 spans 16 residues. Germline CDR1 and CDR2: SNHLY and FYNNEI. Full variable domain (outside the CDR3, taken from reference TRBV2 and TRBJ2-1): EPEVTQTPSHQVTQMGQEVILRCVPISNHLYFYWYRQILGQKVEFLVSFYNNEISEKSEIFDDQFSVERPDGSNFTLKIRSTKLEDSAMYFCASSDGGASGRSEQFFGPGTRLTVL.